The clone carrying this TCR beta chain was detected many times. Its antigen is still unknown. These data are taken from a study of T cells in Graves' hyperthyroidism and ophthalmopathy. The CDR3 regions of TCR beta were amplified from RNA transcripts. An initial round of RT-PCR targeting the TCR CDR3 relied on the HTBI primer set. TCRdb reprocessed the multiplex PCR reads via MiXCR and lists one record per CDR3 protein. The top ten clones hold around two fifths of a sample with 95,000 to 110,000 distinct CDR3 sequences, about a sixth of them seen once. General study points: Researchers report that a 13 V-J model separated ophthalmopathy from stable hyperthyroidism. Researchers found most expanded thyroid clonotypes above 0.001 in blood as well.

Criteria for exclusion of patients were uncontrolled infection, other autoimmune disease, pregnancy or lactation. Based on clinical symptoms, serum thyroxine and TRAb, thyroid ultrasound and orbital computed tomography, diagnoses were reached. This CDR3 is built from 15 residues. V shed 2 bases and J shed 3 bases, with 11 bases lying between them. The sample consisted of blood. The sequence came from a woman in her forties or fifties with Graves' hyperthyroidism. The chain recombines TRBV12-3 or TRBV12-4 with TRBJ2-1, with D unclear. The CDR3 DNA is TGTGCCAGCAGTTTACCGACGGGCGTCTACAATGAGCAGTTCTTC. The encoded protein is CASSLPTGVYNEQFF.